This TCR beta chain stems from a study of shared clonotypes between healthy human individuals. Study-wide results and limits: Researchers found naive subsets generally carried larger estimated richness than memory subsets.

Evenly divided among several immunoSEQ plates was the genomic DNA of each subset. The repertoire was sequenced with immunoSEQ multiplex PCR; TCRdb's copy has only in-frame clones and lacks some. The table records about 690,000 clones, roughly 88% of them present only once. As for this clone: What it binds is not known.

V was cut by 4 bases and J by 3 bases, with 13 bases left in between. The germline gives CDR1 MGHRA, CDR2 YSYEKL. CDR3 length equals 14 residues. The gene calls are TRBV4-1 and TRBJ2-7; D is perhaps TRBD2 (5 bases). The source is a man between 18 and 35 years old in good health. Some clones in this sample may be carry-over from other donors' samples. Sequenced input: memory CD8+ T cells from PBMCs. Subset here: CD45RO+ cells pooled with CCR7-negative TemRA cells. CDR3: CASSPTLGNYEQYF. The CDR3 nucleotides are TGCGCCAGCAGCCCTACACTAGGTAACTACGAGCAGTACTTC.